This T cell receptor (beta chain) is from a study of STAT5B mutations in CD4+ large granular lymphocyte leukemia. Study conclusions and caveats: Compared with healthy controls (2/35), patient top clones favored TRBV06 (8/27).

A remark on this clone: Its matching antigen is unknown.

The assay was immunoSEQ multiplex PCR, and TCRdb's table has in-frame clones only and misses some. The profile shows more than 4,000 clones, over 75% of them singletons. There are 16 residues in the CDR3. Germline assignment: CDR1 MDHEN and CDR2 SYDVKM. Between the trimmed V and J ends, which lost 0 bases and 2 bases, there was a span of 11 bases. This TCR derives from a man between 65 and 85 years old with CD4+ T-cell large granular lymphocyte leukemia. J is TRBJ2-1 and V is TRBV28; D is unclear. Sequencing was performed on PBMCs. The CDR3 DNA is TGTGCCAGCAGTTTATGGGGTCAACTCGCCTACAATGAGCAGTTCTTC. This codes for CASSLWGQLAYNEQFF.